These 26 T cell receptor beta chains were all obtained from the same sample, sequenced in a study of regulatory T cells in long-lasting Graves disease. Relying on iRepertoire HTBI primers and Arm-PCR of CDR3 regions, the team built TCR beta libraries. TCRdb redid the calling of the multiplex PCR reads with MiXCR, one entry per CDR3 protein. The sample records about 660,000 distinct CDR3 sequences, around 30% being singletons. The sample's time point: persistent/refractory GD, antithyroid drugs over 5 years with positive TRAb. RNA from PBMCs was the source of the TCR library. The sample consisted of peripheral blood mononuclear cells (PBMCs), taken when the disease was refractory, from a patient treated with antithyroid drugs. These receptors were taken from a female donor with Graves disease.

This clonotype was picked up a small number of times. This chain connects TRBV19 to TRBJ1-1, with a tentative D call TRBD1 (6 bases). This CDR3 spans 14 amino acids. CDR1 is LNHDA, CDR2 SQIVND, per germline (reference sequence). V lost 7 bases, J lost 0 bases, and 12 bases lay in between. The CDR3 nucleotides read TGTGCCAGTAACAGGGACGGTATGAACACTGAAGCTTTCTTT. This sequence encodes CASNRDGMNTEAFF.

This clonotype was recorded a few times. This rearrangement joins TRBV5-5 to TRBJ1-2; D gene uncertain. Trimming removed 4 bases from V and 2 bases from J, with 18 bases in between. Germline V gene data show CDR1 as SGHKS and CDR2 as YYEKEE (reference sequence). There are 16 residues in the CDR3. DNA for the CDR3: TGTGCCAGCAGCCCCGGAGCACAAGGACGGAACTATGGCTACACCTTC. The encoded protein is CASSPGAQGRNYGYTF.

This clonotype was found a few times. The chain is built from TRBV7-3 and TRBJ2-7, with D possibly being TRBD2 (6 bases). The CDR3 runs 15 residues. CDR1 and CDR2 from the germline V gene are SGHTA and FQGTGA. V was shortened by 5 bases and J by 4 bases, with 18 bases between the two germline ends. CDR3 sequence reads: CASSPSGGSGYEQYF. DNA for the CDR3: TGTGCCAGCAGCCCGTCTGGGGGTAGCGGTTACGAGCAGTACTTC.

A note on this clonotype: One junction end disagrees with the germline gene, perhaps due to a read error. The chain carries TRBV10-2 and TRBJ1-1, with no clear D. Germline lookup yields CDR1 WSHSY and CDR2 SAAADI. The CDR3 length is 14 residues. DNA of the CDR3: TGCGCCAGCAGTGAGTCGCGGGTGAACGCTGAAGCTTTCTTT. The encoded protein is CASSESRVNAEAFF.

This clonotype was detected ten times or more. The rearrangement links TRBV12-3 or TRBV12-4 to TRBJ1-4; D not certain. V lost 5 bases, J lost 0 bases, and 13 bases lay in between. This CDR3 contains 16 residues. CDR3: CASSKGEPATNEKLFF. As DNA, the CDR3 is TGTGCCAGCAGTAAGGGCGAGCCTGCAACTAATGAAAAACTGTTTTTT.

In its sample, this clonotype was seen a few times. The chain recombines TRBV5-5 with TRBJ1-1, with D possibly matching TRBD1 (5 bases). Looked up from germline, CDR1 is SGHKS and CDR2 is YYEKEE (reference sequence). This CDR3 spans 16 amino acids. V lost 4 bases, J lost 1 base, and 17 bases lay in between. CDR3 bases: TGTGCCAGCAGCCCATTCCGACAGAACCAGAACACTGAAGCTTTCTTT. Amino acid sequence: CASSPFRQNQNTEAFF.

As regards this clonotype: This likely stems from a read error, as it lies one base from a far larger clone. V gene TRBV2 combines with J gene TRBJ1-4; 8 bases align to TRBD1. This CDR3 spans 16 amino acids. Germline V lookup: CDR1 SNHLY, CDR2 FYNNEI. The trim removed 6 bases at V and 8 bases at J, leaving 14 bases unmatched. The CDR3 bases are TGTGCCAGCAGACCAGAGGTCAGGGGGCGAGGAGAAAAACTGTTTTTT. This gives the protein CASRPEVRGRGEKLFF.

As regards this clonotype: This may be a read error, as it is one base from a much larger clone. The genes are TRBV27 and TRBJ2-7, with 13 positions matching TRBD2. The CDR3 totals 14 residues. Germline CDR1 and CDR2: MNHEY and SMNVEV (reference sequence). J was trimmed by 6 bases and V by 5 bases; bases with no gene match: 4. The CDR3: CASSLGTSGIEQYF. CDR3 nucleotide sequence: TGTGCCAGCAGTCTCGGGACTAGCGGGATCGAGCAGTACTTC.

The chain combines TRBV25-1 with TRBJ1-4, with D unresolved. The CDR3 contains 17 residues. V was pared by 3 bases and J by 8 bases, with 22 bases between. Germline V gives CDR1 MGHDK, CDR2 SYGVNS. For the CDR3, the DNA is TGTGCCAGCAGTGAGCCTCCTGTCCGGGTCCCAGAAGAAAAACTGTTTTTT. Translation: CASSEPPVRVPEEKLFF.

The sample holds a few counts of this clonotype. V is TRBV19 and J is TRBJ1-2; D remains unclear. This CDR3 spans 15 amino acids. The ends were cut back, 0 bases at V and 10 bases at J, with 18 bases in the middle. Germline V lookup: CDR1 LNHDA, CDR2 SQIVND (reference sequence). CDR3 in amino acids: CASSIDHGLPKPYTF. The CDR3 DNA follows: TGTGCCAGTAGTATAGATCACGGCCTCCCCAAGCCCTACACCTTC.

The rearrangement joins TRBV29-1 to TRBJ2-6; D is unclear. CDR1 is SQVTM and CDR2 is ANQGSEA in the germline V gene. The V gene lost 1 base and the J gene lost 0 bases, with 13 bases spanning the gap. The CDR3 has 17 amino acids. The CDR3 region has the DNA TGCAGCGTTGAAGGCGGACCAGAGAGCTCTGGGGCCAACGTCCTGACTTTC. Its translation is CSVEGGPESSGANVLTF.

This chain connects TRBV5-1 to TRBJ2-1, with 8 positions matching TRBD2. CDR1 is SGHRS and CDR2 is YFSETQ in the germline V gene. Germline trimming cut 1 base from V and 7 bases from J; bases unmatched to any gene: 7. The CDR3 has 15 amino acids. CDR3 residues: CASSLYGGGDNEQFF. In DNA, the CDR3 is TGCGCCAGCAGCTTGTACGGGGGGGGAGATAATGAGCAGTTCTTC.

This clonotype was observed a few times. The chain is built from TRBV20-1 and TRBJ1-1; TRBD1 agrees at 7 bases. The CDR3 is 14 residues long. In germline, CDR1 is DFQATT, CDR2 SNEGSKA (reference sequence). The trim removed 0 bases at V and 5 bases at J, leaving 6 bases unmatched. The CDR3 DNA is TGCAGTGCTAGAGATGAGGGGGCTGGGACTGAAGCTTTCTTT. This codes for CSARDEGAGTEAFF.

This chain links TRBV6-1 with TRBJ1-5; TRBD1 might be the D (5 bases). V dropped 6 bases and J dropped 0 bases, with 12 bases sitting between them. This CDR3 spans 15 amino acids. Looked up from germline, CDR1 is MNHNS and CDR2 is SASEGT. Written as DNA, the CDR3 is TGTGCCAGCAGGATCCCCGGGGCTAGCAATCAGCCCCAGCATTTT. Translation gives CASRIPGASNQPQHF.

CDR3 coding DNA: TGTGCCAGCAGTGATTTCGGGGGTCGGTACACTGAAGCTTTCTTT. As protein: CASSDFGGRYTEAFF. This rearrangement joins TRBV6-1 to TRBJ1-1; TRBD1 might be the D (5 bases). Germline lookup yields CDR1 MNHNS and CDR2 SASEGT. V lost 3 bases and J 3 bases, leaving 14 bases between the germline ends. CDR3 length: 15 residues.

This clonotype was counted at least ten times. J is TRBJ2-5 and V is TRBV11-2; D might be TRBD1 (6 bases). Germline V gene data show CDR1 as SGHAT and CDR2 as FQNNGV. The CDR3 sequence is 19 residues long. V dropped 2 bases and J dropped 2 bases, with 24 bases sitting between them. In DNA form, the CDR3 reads TGTGCCAGCAGCTTAAATGGGGGCGGGCGGACGGAGGAACAAGAGACCCAGTACTTC. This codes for CASSLNGGGRTEEQETQYF.

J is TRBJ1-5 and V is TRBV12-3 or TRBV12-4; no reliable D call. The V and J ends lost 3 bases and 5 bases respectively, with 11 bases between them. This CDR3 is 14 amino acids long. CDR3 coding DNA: TGTGCCAGCAGTTTTCGACGGAAAGATCAGCCCCAGCATTTT. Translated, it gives CASSFRRKDQPQHF.

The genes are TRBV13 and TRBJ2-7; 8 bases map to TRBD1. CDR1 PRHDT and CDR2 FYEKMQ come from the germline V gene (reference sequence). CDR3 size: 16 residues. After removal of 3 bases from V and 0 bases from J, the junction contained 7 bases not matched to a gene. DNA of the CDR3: TGTGCCAGCAGCTTGGGGGTCGGGACAGGCTCCTACGAGCAGTACTTC. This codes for CASSLGVGTGSYEQYF.

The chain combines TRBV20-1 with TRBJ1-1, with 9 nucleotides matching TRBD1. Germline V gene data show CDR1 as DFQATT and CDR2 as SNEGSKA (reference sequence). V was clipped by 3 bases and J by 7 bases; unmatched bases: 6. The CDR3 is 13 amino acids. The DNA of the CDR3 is TGCAGTGCTAGTTCCGGGACAGGGATTGAAGCTTTCTTT. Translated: CSASSGTGIEAFF.

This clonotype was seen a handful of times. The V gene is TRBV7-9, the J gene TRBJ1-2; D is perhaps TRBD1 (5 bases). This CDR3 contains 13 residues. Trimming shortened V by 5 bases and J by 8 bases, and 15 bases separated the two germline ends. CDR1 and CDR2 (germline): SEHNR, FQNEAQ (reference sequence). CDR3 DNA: TGTGCCAGCAGCCCGACTAATGGGGGAGGCTACACCTTC. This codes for CASSPTNGGGYTF.

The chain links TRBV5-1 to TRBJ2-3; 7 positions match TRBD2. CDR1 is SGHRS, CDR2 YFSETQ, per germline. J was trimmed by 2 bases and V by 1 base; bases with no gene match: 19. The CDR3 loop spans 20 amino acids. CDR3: CASSLSLAVPTRLATDTQYF. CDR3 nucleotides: TGCGCCAGCAGCTTGTCCCTAGCGGTTCCGACTCGACTAGCCACAGATACGCAGTATTTT.

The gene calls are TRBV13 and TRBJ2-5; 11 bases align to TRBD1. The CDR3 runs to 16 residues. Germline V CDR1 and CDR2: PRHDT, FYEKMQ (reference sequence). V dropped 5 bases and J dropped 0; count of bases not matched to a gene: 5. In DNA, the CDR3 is TGTGCCAGCAGCCGGACAGGGGGCGCGGACCAAGAGACCCAGTACTTC. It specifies CASSRTGGADQETQYF.

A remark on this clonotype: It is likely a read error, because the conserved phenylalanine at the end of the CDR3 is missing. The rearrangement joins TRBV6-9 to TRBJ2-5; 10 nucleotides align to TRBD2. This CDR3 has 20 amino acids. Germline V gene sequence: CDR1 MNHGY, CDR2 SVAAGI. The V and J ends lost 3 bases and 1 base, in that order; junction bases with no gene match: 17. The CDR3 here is CASSYGGGEGLAIIQETQYS. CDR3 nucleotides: TGTGCCAGCAGTTACGGGGGGGGAGAGGGACTAGCGATTATCCAAGAGACCCAGTACTCC.

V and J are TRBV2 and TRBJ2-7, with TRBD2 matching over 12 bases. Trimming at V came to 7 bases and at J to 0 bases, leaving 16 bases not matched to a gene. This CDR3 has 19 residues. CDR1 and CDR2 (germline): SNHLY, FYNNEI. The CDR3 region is CASNARQEGLAGLSYEQYF. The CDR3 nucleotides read TGTGCCAGCAATGCAAGACAGGAAGGACTAGCGGGGCTCTCCTACGAGCAGTACTTC.

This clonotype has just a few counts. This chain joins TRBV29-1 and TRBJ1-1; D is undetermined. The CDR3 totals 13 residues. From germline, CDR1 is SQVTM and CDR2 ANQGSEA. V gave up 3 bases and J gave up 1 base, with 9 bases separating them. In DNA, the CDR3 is TGCAGCGTTGATAGGTCAGGGAACACTGAAGCTTTCTTT. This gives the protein CSVDRSGNTEAFF.

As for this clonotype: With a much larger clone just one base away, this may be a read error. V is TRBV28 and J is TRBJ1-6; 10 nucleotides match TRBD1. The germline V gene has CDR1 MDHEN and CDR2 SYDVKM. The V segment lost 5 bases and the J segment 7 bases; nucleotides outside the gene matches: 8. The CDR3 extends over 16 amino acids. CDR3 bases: TGTGCCAGCAGTAGCCGACAGGGGGCAGGGAATTCACCCCTCCACTTT. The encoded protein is CASSSRQGAGNSPLHF.